The rows below give T cell receptor beta chains drawn from one sample of a study of spatial heterogeneity in lung cancer. MiXCR, applied by TCRdb to the 5' RACE reads, yields one record per CDR3 protein. This table has roughly 19,000 distinct CDR3 sequences, roughly 6% appearing once. Sequences were derived from lung tumor tissue, sampled at surgery. The receptors here all came from a female donor with early-stage non-small cell lung cancer. The CDR3 runs from the conserved cysteine through the conserved F or W. Fields, in order: V gene, clone size, J gene, D gene, CDR3 protein, CDR3 DNA. A D gene is named only where the DNA matches it firmly. Clone size is given for some rows only: seen once, a few or many times, or a class if the clone is expanded.

V: TRBV5-1; size: many; J: TRBJ2-7; D: TRBD1; CDR3: CASSLTRDRYYEQYF; DNA: TGCGCCAGCAGCTTGACACGGGACAGATACTACGAGCAGTACTTC
V: TRBV7-2; size: many; J: TRBJ2-1; D: .; CDR3: CASSLDGRYNEQFF; DNA: TGTGCCAGCAGCTTAGACGGACGATACAATGAGCAGTTCTTC
V: TRBV20-1; size: few; J: TRBJ2-7; D: TRBD2; CDR3: CSARGRRSGRGTYEQYF; DNA: TGCAGTGCTAGAGGTCGTCGGAGCGGGAGAGGGACCTACGAGCAGTACTTC
V: TRBV27; size: many; J: TRBJ2-1; D: TRBD2; CDR3: CASSLWGRLSGTSAYNEQFF; DNA: TGTGCCAGCAGTTTATGGGGAAGGCTTTCGGGGACTAGCGCCTACAATGAGCAGTTCTTC
V: TRBV5-1; size: many; J: TRBJ2-5; D: .; CDR3: CASSLGSHGETQYF; DNA: TGCGCCAGCAGCTTGGGGTCACACGGGGAGACCCAGTACTTC
V: TRBV5-5; size: .; J: TRBJ2-1; D: .; CDR3: CASSLAATVNRFF; DNA: TGTGCCAGCAGCTTGGCCGCGACTGTTAATCGGTTCTTC
V: TRBV7-8; size: few; J: TRBJ1-5; D: .; CDR3: CASSPETLYSNQPQHF; DNA: TGTGCCAGCAGCCCCGAGACACTTTATAGCAATCAGCCCCAGCATTTT
V: TRBV6-1; size: many; J: TRBJ2-7; D: TRBD2; CDR3: CASGREATYEQYF; DNA: TGTGCCAGCGGGCGGGAGGCCACCTACGAGCAGTACTTC
V: TRBV7-6; size: .; J: TRBJ1-5; D: .; CDR3: CASSLGGNSNQPQHF; DNA: TGTGCCAGCAGCTTAGGTGGTAATAGCAATCAGCCCCAGCATTTT
V: TRBV29-1; size: many; J: TRBJ1-1; D: .; CDR3: CSVGAYRIWGTEAFF; DNA: TGCAGCGTTGGGGCCTACAGGATCTGGGGCACTGAAGCTTTCTTT
V: TRBV10-3; size: many; J: TRBJ1-1; D: .; CDR3: CAISGGLNTEAFF; DNA: TGTGCCATCAGTGGGGGCCTGAACACTGAAGCTTTCTTT
V: TRBV5-1; size: many; J: TRBJ2-2; D: .; CDR3: CASSVDTNTGELFF; DNA: TGCGCCAGCAGCGTGGACACCAACACCGGGGAGCTGTTTTTT
V: TRBV18; size: many; J: TRBJ1-4; D: .; CDR3: CASSPQGKANEKLFF; DNA: TGTGCCAGCTCACCACAGGGGAAGGCTAATGAAAAACTGTTTTTT
V: TRBV7-3; size: many; J: TRBJ2-3; D: .; CDR3: CASSLTGTTDTQYF; DNA: TGTGCCAGCAGCTTAACCGGTACTACAGATACGCAGTATTTT
V: TRBV6-5; size: many; J: TRBJ1-2; D: .; CDR3: CASSYKGVYGYTF; DNA: TGTGCCAGCAGTTATAAGGGGGTCTATGGCTACACCTTC
V: TRBV5-1; size: medium-sized; J: TRBJ1-2; D: .; CDR3: CASTRDIHDYGYTF; DNA: TGCGCCAGCACCCGGGACATCCATGACTATGGCTACACCTTC
V: TRBV7-7; size: many; J: TRBJ2-7; D: .; CDR3: CASSPTGAAYEQYF; DNA: TGTGCTAGCAGCCCGACTGGAGCCGCCTACGAGCAGTACTTC
V: TRBV19; size: many; J: TRBJ2-1; D: TRBD2; CDR3: CASTRLAGLEQFF; DNA: TGTGCCAGTACCCGTCTAGCGGGGTTAGAGCAGTTCTTC
V: TRBV5-1; size: many; J: TRBJ1-2; D: TRBD1; CDR3: CASSYQRQGGSGYGYTF; DNA: TGCGCCAGCAGCTACCAAAGACAGGGAGGATCCGGGTATGGCTACACCTTC
V: TRBV28; size: many; J: TRBJ2-1; D: .; CDR3: CASSSWQQSSYNEQFF; DNA: TGTGCCAGCAGTTCTTGGCAGCAGAGCTCCTACAATGAGCAGTTCTTC
V: TRBV7-2; size: few; J: TRBJ2-7; D: .; CDR3: CASSLVTVFGEQYF; DNA: TGTGCCAGCAGCTTAGTGACGGTCTTTGGGGAGCAGTACTTC
V: TRBV3-1; size: many; J: TRBJ2-7; D: .; CDR3: CASSPWGTYEQYF; DNA: TGTGCCAGCAGCCCCTGGGGTACCTACGAGCAGTACTTC